This T cell receptor beta chain was found in a study of blood T cell repertoires in COVID-19. Per the original methods: Reference gene primer amplification gave estimated nucleated cell counts. Clones were read by immunoSEQ multiplex PCR, and TCRdb kept only the in-frame ones, dropping some. The D gene and trimming were derived from the DNA, and the V and J assignments and clone size from that table. This table has about 410,000 clones, approximately 89% appearing once. CDR1 SGHAT and CDR2 FQNNGV come from the germline V gene. The CDR3 totals 16 residues. Trimming took 1 base from V and 3 from J, leaving 13 bases between them. One Seattle source followed patients from active infection through their disease course.

The gene calls are TRBV11-2 and TRBJ2-1; D is uncertain. This receptor was taken from a woman aged 40 to 55 with COVID-19, enrolled during active disease. The specimen was peripheral blood. CDR3 DNA: TGTGCCAGCAGCTTAGTCCGTGGGCAAAACTACAATGAGCAGTTCTTC. Its protein is CASSLVRGQNYNEQFF. The complete variable domain, with remaining parts taken from reference TRBV11-2 and TRBJ2-1, reads EAGVAQSPRYKIIEKRQSVAFWCNPISGHATLYWYQQILGQGPKLLIQFQNNGVVDDSQLPKDRFSAERLKGVDSTLKIQPAKLEDSAVYLCASSLVRGQNYNEQFFGPGTRLTVL.